This paragraph covers one TCR beta chain sequence. Its antigen is not identified. This CDR3 is built from 13 residues. Trimming removed 6 bases from V and 9 bases from J, with 12 bases in between. Germline V lookup: CDR1 MNHEY, CDR2 SMNVEV (reference sequence). Data came from immunoSEQ multiplex PCR; TCRdb stores just in-frame clones and leaves some out. Of under 200,000 clones listed, approximately 94% are singletons. The data originate from a study of T cell responses to AZD1222 COVID-19 vaccine. Study conclusions and caveats: Seropositive at baseline were only 5 to 7 AZD1222 recipients.

The chain carries TRBV27 and TRBJ1-6; D unresolved. This specimen consisted of peripheral blood, obtained on day 0 of AZD1222 vaccination. The source is an adult in good health. The CDR3, as DNA: TGTGCCAGCAGCTCAATTACCCCTTCACCCCTCCACTTT. This codes for CASSSITPSPLHF.